This T cell receptor beta chain was recorded in a study of control samples from healthy donors and cancer patients. This clone was counted a single time. The germline V gene has CDR1 SGHRS and CDR2 YFSETQ. The CDR3 runs to 13 residues. V lost 1 base and J lost 3, with 8 bases in between. This table comes from immunoSEQ multiplex PCR, and its TCRdb copy is limited to in-frame clones, with some not included. The sample lists just over 150,000 clones; over 90% were seen once. The chain joins TRBV5-1 to TRBJ2-7; D tentatively fits TRBD1 or TRBD2 (5 bases each). Specimen: blood. This TCR came from a man aged 50 to 59 in good health. The CDR3: CASSLSGGYEQYF. The CDR3 bases are TGCGCCAGCAGCTTGTCTGGGGGCTACGAGCAGTACTTC.